The 5 T cell receptor beta chains below were found in one sample sequenced in a study of OX40 agonist ivuxolimab in advanced cancers. The protocol used for the library was the immunoSEQ multiplex PCR assay. Not all clones reach the TCRdb copy of this immuneACCESS table, which keeps in-frame sequences only. Checked studies attribute under half of the gap to unresolved V genes and leave the rest unexplained. For this sample there are about 40,000 clones; approximately 90% appear just once. The leading ten clones occupy 20% to 25% of the sample. Sequencing used CD4+ or CD8+ T cells sorted from blood, obtained in a trial of the OX40 agonist ivuxolimab. The origin of the receptors is an adult with an advanced solid tumor such as melanoma, head and neck, liver or kidney cancer.

The rearrangement links TRBV6-5 to TRBJ2-5; D remains unclear. TRBJ2-7 explains the end of the DNA better; the J call may be wrong. This CDR3 is built from 13 residues. In germline, CDR1 is MNHEY, CDR2 SVGAGI. The CDR3 DNA reads TGTGCCAGCAGTTACTCGGTGGCCTACGAGCAGTACTTC. This translates into CASSYSVAYEQYF.

This chain uses TRBV7-9 with TRBJ1-5, with no clear D. CDR3 length equals 15 residues. CDR1 is SEHNR, CDR2 FQNEAQ, per germline (reference sequence). Trimming removed 2 bases at V and 11 bases at J, with 19 bases between. For the CDR3, the DNA is TGTGCCAGCAGCTTATCTCCGGGCCCTATTATGGCCCAGCATTTT. Translation gives CASSLSPGPIMAQHF.

The chain carries TRBV28 and TRBJ2-7; D uncertain. V was trimmed by 2 bases and J by 3 bases, leaving 14 bases between them. Germline CDR1 reads MDHEN; CDR2 reads SYDVKM. CDR3 size: 15 residues. The CDR3 nucleotides read TGTGCCAGCAGTTTAACCCCCTATCTCAGCTACGAGCAGTACTTC. Translated, it gives CASSLTPYLSYEQYF.

The V gene is TRBV4-1, the J gene TRBJ2-1; 10 bases fit TRBD2. CDR3 length: 16 residues. Germline CDR1 MGHRA, CDR2 YSYEKL. Unmatched junction bases numbered 3, after V lost 0 bases and J lost 4 bases. The chain's CDR3 is CASSQEGAGGYNEQFF. CDR3 DNA: TGCGCCAGCAGCCAAGAAGGAGCGGGAGGGTACAATGAGCAGTTCTTC.

In nucleotides, the CDR3 is TGTGCCAGCTCACTGGAGAGCGGCCCCTACGAGCAGTACTTC. Protein: CASSLESGPYEQYF. The chain is built from TRBV18 and TRBJ2-7, with a tentative D call TRBD2 (5 bases). V lost 4 bases to trimming and J lost 2 bases, with 12 bases between them. Germline V lookup: CDR1 KGHSH, CDR2 LQKENI. This CDR3 has 14 amino acids. The full variable domain, completed using reference TRBV18 and TRBJ2-7, is NAGVMQNPRHLVRRRGQEARLRCSPMKGHSHVYWYRQLPEEGLKFMVYLQKENIIDESGMPKERFSAEFPKEGPSILRIQQVVRGDSAAYFCASSLESGPYEQYFGPGTRLTVT.